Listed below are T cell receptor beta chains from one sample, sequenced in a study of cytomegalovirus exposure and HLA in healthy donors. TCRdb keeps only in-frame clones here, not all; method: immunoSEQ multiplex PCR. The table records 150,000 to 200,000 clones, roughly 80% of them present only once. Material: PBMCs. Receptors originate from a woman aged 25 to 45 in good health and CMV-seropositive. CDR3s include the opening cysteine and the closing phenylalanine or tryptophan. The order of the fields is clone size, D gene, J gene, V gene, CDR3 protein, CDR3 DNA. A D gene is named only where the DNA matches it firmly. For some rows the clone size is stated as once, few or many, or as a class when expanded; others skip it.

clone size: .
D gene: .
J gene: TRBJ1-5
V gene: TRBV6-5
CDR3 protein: CASRARGGQPQHF
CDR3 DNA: TGTGCCAGCAGAGCAAGGGGGGGCCAGCCCCAGCATTTT

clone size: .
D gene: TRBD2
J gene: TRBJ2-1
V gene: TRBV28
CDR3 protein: CASSLLGGRAGNEQFF
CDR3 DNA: TGTGCCAGCAGTTTACTCGGCGGGAGGGCCGGGAATGAGCAGTTCTTC

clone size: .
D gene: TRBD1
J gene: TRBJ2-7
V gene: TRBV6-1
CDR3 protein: CASSTGTGGYEQYF
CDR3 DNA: TGTGCCAGCAGTACCGGGACAGGGGGATACGAGCAGTACTTC

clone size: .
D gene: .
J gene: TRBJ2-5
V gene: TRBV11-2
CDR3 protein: CASSFNSQRYETQYF
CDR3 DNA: TGTGCCAGCAGCTTTAACTCCCAGCGGTACGAGACCCAGTACTTC

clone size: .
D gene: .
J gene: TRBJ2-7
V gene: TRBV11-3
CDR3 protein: CASSLTGAYEQYF
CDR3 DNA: TGTGCCAGCAGCTTAACAGGCGCCTACGAGCAGTACTTC

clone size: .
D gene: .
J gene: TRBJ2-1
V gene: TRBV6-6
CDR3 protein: CASTYRGGWEQFF
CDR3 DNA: TGTGCCAGCACCTACCGGGGAGGCTGGGAGCAGTTCTTC

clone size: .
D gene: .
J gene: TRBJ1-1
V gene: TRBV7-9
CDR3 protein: CSSGGAACEAFF
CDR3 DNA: TGTTCCAGCGGAGGGGCGGCCTGTGAAGCTTTCTTT

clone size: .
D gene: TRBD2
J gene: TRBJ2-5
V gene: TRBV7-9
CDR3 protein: CASSLGGTSGSQETQYF
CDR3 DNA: TGTGCCAGCAGCTTAGGGGGGACTAGCGGCAGCCAAGAGACCCAGTACTTC

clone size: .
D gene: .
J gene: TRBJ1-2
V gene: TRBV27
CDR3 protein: CASSPADGGLRGYTF
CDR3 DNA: TGTGCCAGCAGTCCGGCGGACGGAGGTCTGAGAGGCTACACCTTC

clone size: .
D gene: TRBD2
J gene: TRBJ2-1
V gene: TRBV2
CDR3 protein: CASRGGRGTRPLLSYNEQFF
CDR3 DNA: TGTGCCAGCAGAGGGGGAAGAGGGACTAGGCCCCTCCTCTCCTACAATGAGCAGTTCTTC

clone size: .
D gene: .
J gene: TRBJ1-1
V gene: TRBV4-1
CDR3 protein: CASSPRQAHWRNTEAFF
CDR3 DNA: TGCGCCAGCAGCCCACGACAGGCCCACTGGAGGAACACTGAAGCTTTCTTT

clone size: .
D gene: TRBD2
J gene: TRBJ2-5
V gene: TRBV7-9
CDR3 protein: CASSSASGEETQYF
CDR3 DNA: TGTGCCAGCAGCTCCGCTAGCGGAGAAGAGACCCAGTACTTC

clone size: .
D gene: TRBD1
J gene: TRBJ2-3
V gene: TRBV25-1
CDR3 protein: CASGNLWDRENTQYF
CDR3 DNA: TGTGCCAGCGGTAATCTTTGGGACAGGGAAAATACGCAGTATTTT

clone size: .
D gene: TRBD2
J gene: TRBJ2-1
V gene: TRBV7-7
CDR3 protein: CASSLGTSGKYNEQFF
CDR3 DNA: TGTGCTAGCAGCTTAGGGACTAGCGGGAAGTACAATGAGCAGTTCTTC

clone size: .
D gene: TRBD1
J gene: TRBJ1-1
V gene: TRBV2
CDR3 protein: CASYGSLAGGEMYVNKGAFF
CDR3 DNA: TGTGCCAGCTATGGGTCTTTGGCAGGGGGCGAAATGTACGTGAATAAAGGAGCTTTCTTT

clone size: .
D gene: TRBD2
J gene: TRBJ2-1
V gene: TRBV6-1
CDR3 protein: CASIRIAGEYNEQFF
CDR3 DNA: TGTGCCAGCATCCGAATAGCGGGGGAATACAATGAGCAGTTCTTC

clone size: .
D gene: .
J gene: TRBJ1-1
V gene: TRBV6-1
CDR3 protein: CASSRNMNTEAFF
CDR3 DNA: TGTGCCAGCAGCCGAAACATGAACACTGAAGCTTTCTTT

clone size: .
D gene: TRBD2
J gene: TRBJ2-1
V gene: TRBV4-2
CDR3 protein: CASSPLRGGNNEQFF
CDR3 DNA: TGTGCCAGCAGCCCGCTGCGCGGGGGGAACAATGAGCAGTTCTTC

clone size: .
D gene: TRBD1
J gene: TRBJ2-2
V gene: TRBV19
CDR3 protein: CASSTRTGSANTGELFF
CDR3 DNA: TGTGCCAGTAGTACCAGGACAGGGTCCGCGAACACCGGGGAGCTGTTTTTT

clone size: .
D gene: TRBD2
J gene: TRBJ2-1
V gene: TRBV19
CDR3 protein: CASSGGLAETNHEQFF
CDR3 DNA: TGTGCCAGTAGTGGGGGACTAGCGGAGACAAATCATGAGCAGTTCTTC

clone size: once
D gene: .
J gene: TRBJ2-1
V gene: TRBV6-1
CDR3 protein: CATTRGTNYNEQFF
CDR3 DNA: TGTGCCACTACCAGGGGTACCAACTACAATGAGCAGTTCTTC

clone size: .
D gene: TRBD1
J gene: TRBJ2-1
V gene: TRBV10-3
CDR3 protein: CAISENTGGSYNEQFF
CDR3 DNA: TGTGCCATCAGTGAGAATACAGGGGGCTCCTACAATGAGCAGTTCTTC

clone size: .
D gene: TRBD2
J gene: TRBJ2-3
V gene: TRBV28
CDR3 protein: CASSLADSTDTQYF
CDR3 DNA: TGTGCCAGCAGTCTAGCGGATAGCACAGATACGCAGTATTTT

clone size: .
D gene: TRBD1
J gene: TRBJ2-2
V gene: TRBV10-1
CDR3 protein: CASSALTGGLDRELFF
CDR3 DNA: TGCGCCAGCAGTGCCCTGACAGGGGGGCTGGACCGGGAGCTGTTTTTT

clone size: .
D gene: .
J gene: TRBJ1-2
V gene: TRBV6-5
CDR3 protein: CATVGELGYGYTF
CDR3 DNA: TGTGCCACTGTAGGGGAACTTGGCTATGGCTACACCTTC

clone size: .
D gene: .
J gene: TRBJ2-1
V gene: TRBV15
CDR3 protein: CATSPRGSSYNEQFF
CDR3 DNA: TGTGCCACGAGCCCGCGGGGAAGCTCCTACAATGAGCAGTTCTTC

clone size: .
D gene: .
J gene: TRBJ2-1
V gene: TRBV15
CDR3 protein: CATSRGPPTAVSNNEQFF
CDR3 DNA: TGTGCCACCAGCAGAGGCCCTCCCACAGCGGTCTCAAACAATGAGCAGTTCTTC

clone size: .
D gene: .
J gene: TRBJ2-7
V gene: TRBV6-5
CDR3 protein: CASSSPLEQYF
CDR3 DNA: TGTGCCAGCAGTTCCCCCCTCGAGCAGTACTTC

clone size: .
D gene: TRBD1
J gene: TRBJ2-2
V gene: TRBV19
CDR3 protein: CASSSGQGAGELFF
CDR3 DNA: TGTGCCAGTAGTTCGGGACAGGGGGCCGGGGAGCTGTTTTTT

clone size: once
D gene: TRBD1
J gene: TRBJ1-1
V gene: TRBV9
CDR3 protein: CASSEASGTGGAGTEAFF
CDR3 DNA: TGTGCCAGCAGCGAGGCCTCCGGGACAGGGGGCGCTGGCACTGAAGCTTTCTTT

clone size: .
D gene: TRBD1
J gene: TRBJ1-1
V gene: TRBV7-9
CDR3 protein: CASSPEGTGKNTEAFF
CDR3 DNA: TGTGCCAGCAGCCCCGAGGGGACAGGGAAGAACACTGAAGCTTTCTTT

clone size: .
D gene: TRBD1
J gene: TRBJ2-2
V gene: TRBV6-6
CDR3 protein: CASNIGQVNTGELFF
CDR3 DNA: TGTGCCAGCAACATAGGACAGGTGAACACCGGGGAGCTGTTTTTT

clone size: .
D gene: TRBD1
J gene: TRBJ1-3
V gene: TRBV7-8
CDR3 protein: CASSPGTVHSGNTIYF
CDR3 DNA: TGTGCCAGCAGCCCTGGGACAGTTCACTCTGGAAACACCATATATTTT

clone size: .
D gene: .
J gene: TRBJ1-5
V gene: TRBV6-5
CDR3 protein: CASSQDSANQPQHF
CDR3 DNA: TGTGCCAGCAGTCAAGACAGCGCCAATCAGCCCCAGCATTTT

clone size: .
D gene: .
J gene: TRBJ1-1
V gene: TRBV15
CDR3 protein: CATSMTENTEAFF
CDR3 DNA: TGTGCCACCAGCATGACTGAGAACACTGAAGCTTTCTTT

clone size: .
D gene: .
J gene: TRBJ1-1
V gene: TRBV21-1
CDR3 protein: CASSKTPPEGAPMNTEAFF
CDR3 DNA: TGTGCCAGCAGCAAAACCCCTCCGGAAGGGGCCCCAATGAACACTGAAGCTTTCTTT

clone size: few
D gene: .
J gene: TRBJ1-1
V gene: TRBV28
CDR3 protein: CASSLSNTEAFF
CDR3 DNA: TGTGCCAGCAGTTTAAGCAACACTGAAGCTTTCTTT

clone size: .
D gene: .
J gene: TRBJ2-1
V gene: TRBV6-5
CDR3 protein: CASTRSGSSYNEQFF
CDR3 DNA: TGTGCCAGCACTCGAAGCGGCAGCTCCTACAATGAGCAGTTCTTC

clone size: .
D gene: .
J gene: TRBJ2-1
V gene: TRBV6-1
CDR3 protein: CATSRGYYNEQFF
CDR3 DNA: TGTGCCACCAGCCGAGGGTACTACAATGAGCAGTTCTTC

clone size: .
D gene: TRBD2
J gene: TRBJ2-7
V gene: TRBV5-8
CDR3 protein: CASSLYLAANSYEQYF
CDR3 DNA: TGTGCCAGCAGCTTGTATCTAGCGGCTAATTCCTACGAGCAGTACTTC

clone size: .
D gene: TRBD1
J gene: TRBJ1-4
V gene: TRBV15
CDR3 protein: CATQQGTNEKLFF
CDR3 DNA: TGTGCCACCCAACAGGGGACTAATGAAAAACTGTTTTTT

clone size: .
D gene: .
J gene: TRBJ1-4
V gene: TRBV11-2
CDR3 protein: CASSLGGKGEKLFF
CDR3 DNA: TGTGCCAGCAGCTTGGGGGGGAAAGGGGAAAAACTGTTTTTT

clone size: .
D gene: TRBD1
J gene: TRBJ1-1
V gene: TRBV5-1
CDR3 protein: CASSITGGRAFF
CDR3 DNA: TGCGCCAGCAGCATAACAGGGGGTCGGGCTTTCTTT

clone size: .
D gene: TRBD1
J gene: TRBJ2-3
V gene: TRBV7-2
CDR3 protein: CASSWSGTGQTDTQYF
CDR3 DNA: TGTGCCAGCAGCTGGTCCGGGACAGGGCAAACAGATACGCAGTATTTT

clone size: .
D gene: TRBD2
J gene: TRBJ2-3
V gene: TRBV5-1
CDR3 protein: CASSLSKRGGPDTQYF
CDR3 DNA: TGCGCCAGCAGCTTATCGAAGCGGGGGGGGCCAGATACGCAGTATTTT

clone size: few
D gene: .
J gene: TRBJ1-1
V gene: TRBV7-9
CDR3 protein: CASSPGQIEAFF
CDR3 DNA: TGTGCCAGCAGCCCCGGACAGATTGAAGCTTTCTTT

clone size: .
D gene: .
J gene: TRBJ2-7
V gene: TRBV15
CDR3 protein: CATSRGRGEQYF
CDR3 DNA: TGTGCCACCAGCAGAGGGAGAGGCGAGCAGTACTTC

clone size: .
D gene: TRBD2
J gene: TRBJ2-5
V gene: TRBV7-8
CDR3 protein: CASSLGLRLAGEMWETQYF
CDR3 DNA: TGTGCCAGCAGCTTGGGACTTCGGCTAGCGGGAGAGATGTGGGAGACCCAGTACTTC

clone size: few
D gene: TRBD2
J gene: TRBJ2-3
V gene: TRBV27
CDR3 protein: CASSRQRTSPDTQYF
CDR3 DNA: TGTGCCAGCAGTCGCCAAAGGACTAGTCCGGATACGCAGTATTTT

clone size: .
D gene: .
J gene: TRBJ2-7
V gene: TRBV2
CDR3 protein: CASREVAVSYEQYF
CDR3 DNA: TGTGCCAGCAGAGAGGTAGCGGTCTCCTACGAGCAGTACTTC

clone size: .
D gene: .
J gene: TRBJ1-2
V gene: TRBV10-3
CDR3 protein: CAISGRGEGYGYTF
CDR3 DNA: TGTGCCATCAGTGGCAGGGGAGAGGGCTATGGCTACACCTTC

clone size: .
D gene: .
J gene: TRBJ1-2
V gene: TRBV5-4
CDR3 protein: CASSPDREFYGYTF
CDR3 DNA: TGTGCCAGCAGCCCCGACAGAGAGTTCTATGGCTACACCTTC

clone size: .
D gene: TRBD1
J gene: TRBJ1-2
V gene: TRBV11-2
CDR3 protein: CASSELGGGQGIYRYTF
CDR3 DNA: TGTGCCAGCAGCGAACTAGGGGGGGGACAGGGCATCTATCGCTACACCTTC

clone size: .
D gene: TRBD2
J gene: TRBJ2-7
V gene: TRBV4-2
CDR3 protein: CASSRQLASTYEQYF
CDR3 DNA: TGTGCCAGCAGCCGACAACTAGCGTCAACCTACGAGCAGTACTTC

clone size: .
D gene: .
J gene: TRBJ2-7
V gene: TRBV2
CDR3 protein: CASKGIPGADSYEQYF
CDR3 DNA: TGTGCCAGCAAGGGGATTCCGGGAGCCGACTCCTACGAGCAGTACTTC